The 7 T cell receptor beta chains in this list originate from one sample, sequenced in a study of control samples from healthy donors and cancer patients. Produced via immunoSEQ multiplex PCR; TCRdb's table is partial and in-frame only. This table holds approximately 150,000 clones, 80% to 95% found once. Sequenced sample: blood. The receptors derive from a man aged 18-30 years in good health.

This chain connects TRBV6-6 to TRBJ2-7; D possibly corresponds to TRBD2 (6 bases). Trimming removed 6 bases at V and 3 bases at J, with 21 bases between. Per the germline V gene, CDR1 is MNHNY and CDR2 is SVGAGI (reference sequence). The CDR3 sequence is 16 residues long. DNA for the CDR3: TGTGCCAGCAGCCTTCGTGGGGGGACCCCCAACTACGAGCAGTACTTC. This gives the protein CASSLRGGTPNYEQYF.

The rearrangement uses TRBV4-1 and TRBJ2-4; 15 positions agree with TRBD2. The CDR3 is made up of 17 amino acids. Germline assignment: CDR1 MGHRA and CDR2 YSYEKL. V shed 4 bases, J shed 6 bases, and the junction held 7 bases outside the gene matches. The CDR3 reads CASSPVGLAGGVNIQYF. CDR3 nucleotide sequence: TGCGCCAGCAGCCCCGTGGGACTAGCGGGAGGAGTAAACATTCAGTACTTC.

This sequence joins TRBV6-6 and TRBJ1-5, with a tentative D call TRBD1 (5 bases). Germline CDR1 is MNHNY and CDR2 is SVGAGI (reference sequence). The CDR3 runs to 14 residues. Trimming left V 7 bases short and J 2 bases short, with 12 bases between. The CDR3 loop is CASTLLRGNQPQHF. The CDR3 DNA is TGTGCCAGCACCTTACTCAGGGGCAATCAGCCCCAGCATTTT.

In its sample, this clone was seen a few times. This chain joins TRBV20-1 and TRBJ2-7; no definite D call. CDR1 and CDR2 from the germline V gene are DFQATT and SNEGSKA (reference sequence). Deletions cut 3 bases from V and 2 bases from J, with 5 bases between. The CDR3 has 11 residues. The CDR3, as DNA: TGCAGTGCTAGGAGAACCTACGAGCAGTACTTC. Amino acids: CSARRTYEQYF.

The table lists this clone with a count of one. V and J are TRBV4-2 and TRBJ1-1; 7 bases match TRBD1. V was pared by 1 base and J by 1 base, with 0 bases of the junction left unmatched. This CDR3 region has 14 residues. Germline CDR1 is LGHNA and CDR2 is YNFKEQ. CDR3 sequence: CASSQGQGNTEAFF. CDR3 coding DNA: TGTGCCAGCAGCCAAGGACAGGGGAACACTGAAGCTTTCTTT.

The chain links TRBV5-1 to TRBJ1-1; 8 bases match TRBD1. V dropped 2 bases and J dropped 4; count of bases not matched to a gene: 7. The CDR3 sequence is 15 residues long. The germline gives CDR1 SGHRS, CDR2 YFSETQ. The CDR3 nucleotides read TGCGCCAGCAGCTTCCTCCGGGACAGGTCCACTGAAGCTTTCTTT. Amino acids: CASSFLRDRSTEAFF.

V gene TRBV11-2 combines with J gene TRBJ2-1, with 10 positions matching TRBD2. Germline V gives CDR1 SGHAT, CDR2 FQNNGV. J was trimmed by 4 bases and V by 7 bases; bases with no gene match: 13. This CDR3 comprises 17 residues. CDR3 nucleotide sequence: TGTGCCAGCACCCCCTTGGAAGCGGGAGGGCCATACAATGAGCAGTTCTTC. Amino acid sequence: CASTPLEAGGPYNEQFF.